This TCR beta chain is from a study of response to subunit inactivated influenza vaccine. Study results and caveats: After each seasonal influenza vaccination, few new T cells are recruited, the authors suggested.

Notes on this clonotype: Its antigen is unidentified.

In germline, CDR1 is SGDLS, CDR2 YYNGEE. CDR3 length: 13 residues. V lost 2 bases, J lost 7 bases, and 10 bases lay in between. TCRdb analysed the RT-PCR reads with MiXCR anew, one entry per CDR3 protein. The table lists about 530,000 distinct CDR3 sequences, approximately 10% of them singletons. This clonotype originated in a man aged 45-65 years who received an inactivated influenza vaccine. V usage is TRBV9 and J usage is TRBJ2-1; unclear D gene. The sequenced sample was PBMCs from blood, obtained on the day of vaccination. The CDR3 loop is CASSVYPVNEQFF. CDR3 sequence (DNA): TGTGCCAGCAGCGTCTATCCCGTTAATGAGCAGTTCTTC.